Below are 22 T cell receptor beta chains sequenced from a single sample in a study of T cell clonality in common variable immunodeficiency. Clones were sequenced by immunoSEQ multiplex PCR, and TCRdb holds only the in-frame ones, with some missing. The table lists some 39,000 clones, with no singletons. The sequenced sample was peripheral blood mononuclear cells. The receptors were sampled from a person between 18 and 75 years old in good health.

This clone has only a few counts. CDR3 amino acids: CASSAITGGNQPQHF. CDR3 DNA, as far as it was read: TGTGCCAGCAGTGCTATAACAGGGGGCAATCAGCCC. The rearrangement joins TRBV2 to TRBJ1-5; 7 bases are shared with TRBD1. The read falls 3 residues short of the CDR3 end, and the missing part is taken from the germline J gene. Losses at the gene ends were 4 bases for V and 2 bases for J; bases not matched to a gene: 5. From germline, CDR1 is SNHLY and CDR2 FYNNEI. The CDR3 has 15 residues.

This clone came up many times. The CDR3 reads CASSDPRGDRALDTQYF. The part of the CDR3 DNA that was read is TGTGCCAGCAGTGACCCGAGGGGGGACAGGGCGTTGGATACG. V and J are TRBV6-4 and TRBJ2-3, with 9 nucleotides matching TRBD1. Read sequence stops 3 residues before the CDR3 end, and the germline J gene provides the missing end. The J segment lost 6 bases and the V segment lost 2 bases, leaving 12 bases of the junction unmatched. CDR3 length: 17 residues. Germline V CDR1 and CDR2: MRHNA, SNTAGT.

There are many counts of this clone. The DNA read from the CDR3 is TGTGCCAGCAGCCCACTAGCGAGAGATACG. It encodes CASSPLARDT. The whole CDR3 reads CASSPLARDTQYF. V gene TRBV2 combines with J gene TRBJ2-3; TRBD2 matches at 7 bases. From the germline J gene comes the end of the CDR3, since the read stops 3 residues before it. Trimming at V came to 6 bases and at J to 5 bases, leaving 5 bases not matched to a gene. The CDR3 spans 13 residues. Germline V gives CDR1 SNHLY, CDR2 FYNNEI.

This clone was seen ten or more times. Compared with germline, one end of the junction differs, possibly owing to a read error. The DNA ends 3 residues before the CDR3 does, and the rest of the CDR3 is filled in from the germline J gene. The chain employs TRBV4-2 and TRBJ1-6; weak D call: TRBD1 (5 bases). CDR1 LGHNA and CDR2 YNFKEQ come from the germline V gene. This CDR3 is built from 15 residues. The CDR3 loop reads CASSQGIGGDSPLHF. Incomplete CDR3 DNA: TGCGCCAGCAGTCAAGGGATCGGGGGAGACTCACCC.

This clone was detected many times. The missing CDR3 end, 3 residues past where the read stops, is filled in from the germline J gene. This chain connects TRBV19 to TRBJ2-7; 11 nucleotides match TRBD2. The junction had 11 bases not matched to a gene; V was cut back by 2 bases and J by 5 bases. From germline, CDR1 is LNHDA and CDR2 SQIVND (reference sequence). The CDR3 runs 17 residues. CDR3 residues: CASSIRRALAGADEQYF. Incomplete CDR3 DNA: TGTGCCAGTAGTATACGAAGGGCACTAGCGGGAGCCGACGAG.

This clone was seen at least ten times. Sequencing ends 3 residues short of the CDR3 end; the germline J gene provides the rest. The chain employs TRBV18 and TRBJ2-3; 8 positions agree with TRBD2. The CDR3 consists of 16 residues. The V and J ends lost 2 bases and 7 bases, in that order; junction bases with no gene match: 11. Germline V gene sequence: CDR1 KGHSH, CDR2 LQKENI. CDR3 amino acids: CASSPFVDSGTYTQYF. CDR3 bases read: TGTGCCAGCTCACCATTCGTGGATAGCGGGACCTATACG.

In this sample, this clone turned up many times. One junction end does not reproduce the germline sequence, and a read error may be involved. The CDR3 end is not reached by the read, which stops 3 residues before it; the germline J gene fills it in. V usage is TRBV29-1 and J usage is TRBJ2-3; 8 positions match TRBD1. Looked up from germline, CDR1 is SQVTM and CDR2 is ANQGSEA. The CDR3 consists of 13 residues. The part of the CDR3 DNA that was read is TGCAGCGTCCGCTGGACAGGGACAGGTACG. Protein: CSVRWTGTGT. The whole CDR3 protein reads CSVRWTGTGTQYF.

This clone has at least ten counts. The read ends 3 residues before the CDR3 terminus; that terminus is restored from the germline J gene. The chain recombines TRBV28 with TRBJ1-4; 10 nucleotides line up with TRBD1. J was trimmed by 10 bases and V by 1 base; bases with no gene match: 6. The CDR3 runs 15 residues. Germline V lookup: CDR1 MDHEN, CDR2 SYDVKM. The part of the CDR3 DNA that was read is TGTGCCAGCAGTTTATACGGACAGGGGGGCGGAAAA. This encodes CASSLYGQGGGK. The full CDR3 sequence reads CASSLYGQGGGKLFF.

Ten or more counts support this clone. The read finishes 3 residues shy of the CDR3 end, and the germline J gene is used to complete it. The chain couples TRBV19 to TRBJ2-3; D is perhaps TRBD2 (6 bases). Looked up from germline, CDR1 is LNHDA and CDR2 is SQIVND (reference sequence). The CDR3 consists of 13 residues. Deletions cut 7 bases from V and 5 bases from J, with 13 bases between. The CDR3 DNA, read in part, is TGTGCCAGTAATCCTAGCGTTAGAGATACG. As protein: CASNPSVRDT. The complete CDR3 protein is CASNPSVRDTQYF.

In its sample, this clone was seen many times. The read gets to within 3 residues of the CDR3 end, and the germline J gene fills in the rest. V usage is TRBV13 and J usage is TRBJ1-2; no definite D call. Per the germline V gene, CDR1 is PRHDT and CDR2 is FYEKMQ (reference sequence). V lost 2 bases, J lost 2 bases, and 6 bases lay in between. This CDR3 is 13 amino acids long. CDR3 bases read: TGTGCCAGCAGCTTATCAGGAAACTATGGC. Its protein product is CASSLSGNYG. The full CDR3 protein reads CASSLSGNYGYTF.

This clone was counted between two and nine times. From the germline J gene comes the end of the CDR3, since the read stops 3 residues before it. The V gene is TRBV7-3, the J gene TRBJ1-2; D remains ambiguous. The CDR3 is 14 amino acids. Germline V gene lookup returns CDR1 SGHTA and CDR2 FQGTGA. CDR3 bases read: TGTGCCAGCAGCTGGGCGGGAGCCGGATACGAC. This translates into CASSWAGAGYD. The whole CDR3 reads CASSWAGAGYDYTF.

This clone was counted many times. The read halts 3 residues ahead of the CDR3 end, with the missing end drawn from the germline J gene. The chain employs TRBV15 and TRBJ2-3; TRBD2 matches at 12 bases. CDR1 LNHNV and CDR2 YYDKDF come from the germline V gene (reference sequence). Trimming at V came to 0 bases and at J to 2 bases, leaving 3 bases not matched to a gene. CDR3 length: 17 amino acids. CDR3 sequence reads: CATSRDRTSGNTDTQYF. CDR3 DNA, as far as it was read: TGTGCCACCAGCAGAGACAGGACTAGCGGGAACACAGATACG.

Worth noting for this clone: Coverage ceases 3 residues before the CDR3 finishes, and the germline J gene fills in the end. J is TRBJ2-7 and V is TRBV2, with TRBD2 matching over 8 bases. This CDR3 is built from 12 residues. V shed 8 bases and J 6 bases; nucleotides not matched to a gene: 6. CDR1 SNHLY and CDR2 FYNNEI come from the germline V gene. CDR3 bases read: TGTGCCAGCTCGCGGGGGGTCGGCGAG. It translates to CASSRGVGE. The full CDR3 is CASSRGVGEQYF.

Worth noting for this clone: The read finishes 3 residues shy of the CDR3 end, and the germline J gene is used to complete it. The V call is TRBV19, the J call TRBJ1-2; the D is unclear. This CDR3 contains 16 residues. Germline loops: CDR1 LNHDA, CDR2 SQIVND (reference sequence). The CDR3 region is CASSIDEISSYNDYTF. The covered CDR3 bases are TGTGCCAGTAGTATAGATGAGATTAGCTCCTACAATGAC.

There are a few counts of this clone. The read gets to within 3 residues of the CDR3 end, and the germline J gene fills in the rest. The V and J genes are TRBV29-1 and TRBJ2-7; 9 nucleotides line up with TRBD2. The germline V gene encodes CDR1 SQVTM and CDR2 ANQGSEA. V lost 3 bases, J lost 4 bases, and 10 bases stayed unmatched. The CDR3 is 15 residues long. The part of the CDR3 DNA that was read is TGCAGCGTTGAGTATTGGCGGGAGGGCGGGTACGAG. Protein: CSVEYWREGGYE. The entire CDR3 is CSVEYWREGGYEQYF.

This clone has ten or more counts. The sequenced fragment ends 3 residues before the CDR3 boundary, so the rest is inferred from the germline J gene. V and J are TRBV20-1 and TRBJ2-5; D perhaps matches TRBD2 (5 bases). CDR1 is DFQATT, CDR2 SNEGSKA, per germline (reference sequence). Trimming cost V 6 bases and J 5 bases, with 16 bases left between them. The CDR3 length is 13 residues. CDR3 DNA (partial): TGCAGTGCCAAAGCGGAGGTTCTGGAGACC. This sequence encodes CSAKAEVLET. The whole CDR3 is CSAKAEVLETQYF.

This clone was seen many times. The sequenced fragment ends 3 residues before the CDR3 boundary, so the rest is inferred from the germline J gene. J is TRBJ2-1 and V is TRBV5-4; 7 nucleotides match TRBD2. V was pared by 3 bases and J by 7 bases, with 7 bases of the junction left unmatched. Germline V lookup: CDR1 SGHNT, CDR2 YYREEE (reference sequence). The CDR3 loop spans 14 amino acids. CDR3 region: CASSSAGTGNEQFF. The CDR3 DNA, read in part, is TGTGCCAGCAGCTCAGCGGGGACGGGGAATGAG.

This clone has a handful of counts. CDR3 DNA (partial): TGTGCCAGTACCGGCGGGGGGAATCAGCCC. Protein: CASTGGGNQP. The entire CDR3 is CASTGGGNQPQHF. The gene calls are TRBV2 and TRBJ1-5, with D possibly matching TRBD1 (5 bases). Coverage ceases 3 residues before the CDR3 finishes, and the germline J gene fills in the end. The ends were cut back, 9 bases at V and 4 bases at J, with 13 bases in the middle. Germline lookup yields CDR1 SNHLY and CDR2 FYNNEI. The CDR3 loop spans 13 amino acids.

This clone was seen repeatedly, ten times or more. The observed sequence ends 3 residues before the CDR3 terminus, with the missing tail filled in from the germline J gene. The rearrangement links TRBV28 to TRBJ2-7; the D is unclear. Trimming took off 2 bases at V and 3 bases at J, with 5 bases between the two ends. The CDR3 has 12 residues. Germline CDR1 reads MDHEN; CDR2 reads SYDVKM. The CDR3: CASSLRHYEQYF. The CDR3 bases that were read are TGTGCCAGCAGTTTAAGGCACTACGAG.

This clone has a count of ten or more. The read ends 3 residues shy of where the CDR3 ends; the end is completed using the germline J gene. J is TRBJ1-5 and V is TRBV6-2 or TRBV6-3; D perhaps matches TRBD1 (6 bases). V lost 6 bases and J lost 6, with 15 bases in between. Germline loops: CDR1 MNHEY, CDR2 SVGEGT. This CDR3 is built from 14 residues. The CDR3 bases that were read are TGTGCCAGCAGCCTCAGACAGGTGGGTCAGCCC. Amino acids: CASSLRQVGQP. The whole CDR3 reads CASSLRQVGQPQHF.

The table lists this clone with many counts. Here the CDR3 reads CASRSGQGTNYGYTF. Incomplete CDR3 DNA: TGTGCCAGCAGGTCAGGACAGGGTACTAACTATGGC. This chain connects TRBV12-3 or TRBV12-4 to TRBJ1-2; 8 bases agree with TRBD1. The read stops 3 residues short of the end of the CDR3; the missing end is completed from the germline J gene. Losses at the gene ends were 6 bases for V and 0 bases for J; bases not matched to a gene: 6. The CDR3 runs 15 residues.

This clone was observed many times. The read ends 3 residues early relative to the CDR3; the germline J gene fills the gap. V and J are TRBV6-4 and TRBJ2-2, with D hard to call. CDR1 and CDR2 from the germline V gene are MRHNA and SNTAGT. The germline V and J ends were trimmed by 3 bases and 2 bases, with 10 bases remaining between them. There are 15 residues in the CDR3. The CDR3 reads CASSEQQTNTGELFF. The part of the CDR3 DNA that was read is TGTGCCAGCAGTGAGCAACAGACCAACACCGGGGAG.